Below, 22 T cell receptor beta chains from the same sample are listed, as sequenced in a study of OX40 agonist ivuxolimab in advanced cancers. Sequenced by immunoSEQ multiplex PCR; TCRdb stores in-frame clones only, minus some. This table holds more than 100,000 clones, 90% found once. The material sequenced was CD4+ or CD8+ T cells sorted from blood, taken in a trial of the OX40 agonist ivuxolimab. These receptors were obtained from an adult with an advanced solid tumor such as melanoma, head and neck, liver or kidney cancer.

This clone came up a few times. This chain links TRBV4-1 with TRBJ1-5; the D is unclear. The CDR3 has 18 residues. Germline lookup yields CDR1 MGHRA and CDR2 YSYEKL. V lost 1 base, J lost 3 bases, and 19 bases lay in between. The CDR3 loop reads CASSQVTRTGSVNQPQHF. The DNA of the CDR3 is TGCGCCAGCAGCCAAGTTACCCGGACCGGGTCGGTCAATCAGCCCCAGCATTTT.

This chain links TRBV27 with TRBJ1-1; no definite D call. The CDR3 runs to 15 residues. V was shortened by 3 bases and J by 4 bases, with 15 bases between the two germline ends. The germline gives CDR1 MNHEY, CDR2 SMNVEV (reference sequence). CDR3 region: CASSFSSLGGTEAFF. Here the CDR3 DNA reads TGTGCCAGCAGTTTTTCGAGTTTGGGCGGCACTGAAGCTTTCTTT.

This chain joins TRBV19 and TRBJ1-5; D uncertain. Germline CDR1 LNHDA, CDR2 SQIVND (reference sequence). This CDR3 is built from 14 residues. V lost 6 bases and J 6 bases, leaving 15 bases between the germline ends. CDR3 nucleotides: TGTGCCAGTAGGGATGCCACTGGGGTTCAGCCCCAGCATTTT. This gives the protein CASRDATGVQPQHF.

The V call is TRBV28, the J call TRBJ2-7; 7 nucleotides line up with TRBD1. The length of the CDR3 is 11 residues. CDR1 MDHEN and CDR2 SYDVKM come from the germline V gene. J gave up 12 bases and V 8 bases, and 10 bases lay outside the gene matches. The CDR3 nucleotides are TGTGCCAGCTCTCCAGGGGGAGTGTGGTACTTC. It encodes CASSPGGVWYF. The whole variable domain, filled in from reference TRBV28 and TRBJ2-7, reads DVKVTQSSRYLVKRTGEKVFLECVQDMDHENMFWYRQDPGLGLRLIYFSYDVKMKEKGDIPEGYSVSREKKERFSLILESASTNQTSMYLCASSPGGVWYFGPGTRLTVT.

This chain connects TRBV18 to TRBJ1-1, with D uncertain. The length of the CDR3 is 15 residues. The germline V gene has CDR1 KGHSH and CDR2 LQKENI. Trimming took off 2 bases at V and 3 bases at J, with 13 bases between the two ends. The CDR3 bases are TGTGCCAGCTCACCAGGGAGGGAAAGGGACACTGAAGCTTTCTTT. This sequence encodes CASSPGRERDTEAFF. The complete variable domain, with remaining parts taken from reference TRBV18 and TRBJ1-1, reads NAGVMQNPRHLVRRRGQEARLRCSPMKGHSHVYWYRQLPEEGLKFMVYLQKENIIDESGMPKERFSAEFPKEGPSILRIQQVVRGDSAAYFCASSPGRERDTEAFFGQGTRLTVV.

This chain connects TRBV7-8 to TRBJ2-7; 10 bases agree with TRBD2. Germline V lookup: CDR1 SGHVS, CDR2 FQNEAQ. The trim removed 1 base at V and 3 bases at J, leaving 6 bases unmatched. The CDR3 length is 16 residues. CDR3 amino acids: CASSLEALAGVYEQYF. The CDR3 region has the DNA TGTGCCAGCAGCTTAGAGGCCCTAGCGGGAGTCTACGAGCAGTACTTC.

V and J are TRBV7-9 and TRBJ2-7, with D perhaps matching TRBD2 (6 bases). The CDR3 extends over 14 amino acids. The V end lost 5 bases, the J end lost 1 base, and 12 bases lay between the germline ends. Germline loops: CDR1 SEHNR, CDR2 FQNEAQ (reference sequence). CDR3 bases: TGTGCCAGCAGCGCCGGGACTTCTTCCTACGAGCAGTACTTC. Amino acids: CASSAGTSSYEQYF.

V is TRBV7-9 and J is TRBJ1-1; unclear D gene. In germline, CDR1 is SEHNR, CDR2 FQNEAQ (reference sequence). V shed 1 base and J shed 0 bases, with 3 bases lying between them. The CDR3 runs to 13 residues. CDR3 DNA: TGTGCCAGCAGCTTAGTGTTGAACACTGAAGCTTTCTTT. Its protein product is CASSLVLNTEAFF.

This chain joins TRBV30 and TRBJ1-1; unclear D gene. This CDR3 is built from 15 residues. V was pared by 4 bases and J by 5 bases, with 20 bases between. From germline, CDR1 is GTSNPN and CDR2 SVGIG (reference sequence). CDR3 nucleotide sequence: TGTGCCTGGACGGTTTGGGGTAGGATGAGGACTGAAGCTTTCTTT. It codes for CAWTVWGRMRTEAFF.

The gene calls are TRBV27 and TRBJ2-1; 8 nucleotides match TRBD2. CDR1 and CDR2 from the germline V gene are MNHEY and SMNVEV (reference sequence). V gave up 4 bases and J gave up 5 bases; unmatched junction bases: 7. The CDR3 is 15 amino acids. CDR3: CASSSPGTSHNEQFF. In DNA, the CDR3 is TGTGCCAGCAGTTCCCCCGGGACTAGTCACAATGAGCAGTTCTTC.

This clone was detected once. The chain employs TRBV27 and TRBJ2-1; 8 nucleotides match TRBD1. CDR3 length equals 15 residues. Germline CDR1 is MNHEY and CDR2 is SMNVEV (reference sequence). The V gene end was trimmed by 3 bases and the J gene end by 3 bases; junction bases not matched to a gene: 4. This chain's CDR3 is CASSFTGGRYNEQFF. CDR3 in DNA: TGTGCCAGCAGTTTTACAGGGGGACGCTACAATGAGCAGTTCTTC.

This clone was detected only once. The chain combines TRBV18 with TRBJ2-7; 8 bases are a match to TRBD1. CDR1 and CDR2 (germline): KGHSH, LQKENI. V shed 3 bases, J shed 3 bases, and the junction held 4 bases outside the gene matches. This CDR3 comprises 14 residues. The CDR3 region is CASSPGQGFYEQYF. CDR3 bases: TGTGCCAGCTCACCCGGACAGGGCTTCTACGAGCAGTACTTC. Variable domain in full (rest from reference TRBV18 and TRBJ2-7): NAGVMQNPRHLVRRRGQEARLRCSPMKGHSHVYWYRQLPEEGLKFMVYLQKENIIDESGMPKERFSAEFPKEGPSILRIQQVVRGDSAAYFCASSPGQGFYEQYFGPGTRLTVT.

The chain carries TRBV18 and TRBJ1-4; 7 bases are a match to TRBD1. Germline CDR1 and CDR2: KGHSH and LQKENI. The trim removed 3 bases at V and 8 bases at J, leaving 9 bases unmatched. The CDR3 length is 15 residues. The CDR3 protein is CASSPDRVEQEKLFF. Here the CDR3 DNA reads TGTGCCAGCTCACCCGACAGGGTTGAGCAGGAAAAACTGTTTTTT.

The CDR3, as DNA: TGTGCCAGCAGTTTAGCTTTGGCGCAAGAGACCCAGTACTTC. This codes for CASSLALAQETQYF. The chain carries TRBV28 and TRBJ2-5; D uncertain. Trimming took off 2 bases at V and 2 bases at J, with 9 bases between the two ends. CDR1 MDHEN and CDR2 SYDVKM come from the germline V gene. The CDR3 loop spans 14 amino acids.

The rearrangement links TRBV30 to TRBJ2-2, with 8 positions matching TRBD2. CDR3 length: 16 residues. Germline loops: CDR1 GTSNPN, CDR2 SVGIG (reference sequence). With 3 bases clipped from V and 2 bases from J, the junction kept 8 bases outside the gene matches. CDR3 sequence reads: CAWRRGAGANTGELFF. As DNA, the CDR3 is TGTGCCTGGAGGCGGGGGGCAGGAGCTAACACCGGGGAGCTGTTTTTT.

The V and J genes are TRBV6-5 and TRBJ2-5; 7 nucleotides agree with TRBD1. The last part of the DNA fits TRBJ2-7 better; the J call may be wrong. The CDR3 is made up of 13 amino acids. Per the germline V gene, CDR1 is MNHEY and CDR2 is SVGAGI. The CDR3 nucleotides are TGTGCCAGCAGGAAGACAGGGCTCTACGAGCAGTACTTC. As protein: CASRKTGLYEQYF.

V gene TRBV29-1 combines with J gene TRBJ2-1; 8 bases fit TRBD2. CDR1 and CDR2 (germline): SQVTM, ANQGSEA. With 2 bases clipped from V and 9 bases from J, the junction kept 6 bases outside the gene matches. The CDR3 totals 13 residues. The CDR3 DNA follows: TGCAGCGTTGAATCTCAGCGGGAGACTGAGCAGTTCTTC. Its protein is CSVESQRETEQFF.

The rearrangement links TRBV9 to TRBJ2-3; D unclear. The V end lost 0 bases, the J end lost 4 bases, and 9 bases lay between the germline ends. The CDR3 loop spans 14 amino acids. Germline V gene lookup returns CDR1 SGDLS and CDR2 YYNGEE. This CDR3 reads CASSVDPAPDTQYF. In DNA, the CDR3 is TGTGCCAGCAGCGTAGACCCCGCCCCAGATACGCAGTATTTT. The whole variable domain, filled in from reference TRBV9 and TRBJ2-3, reads DSGVTQTPKHLITATGQRVTLRCSPRSGDLSVYWYQQSLDQGLQFLIQYYNGEERAKGNILERFSAQQFPDLHSELNLSSLELGDSALYFCASSVDPAPDTQYFGPGTRLTVL.

This chain connects TRBV7-9 to TRBJ2-2; no definite D call. This CDR3 spans 14 amino acids. The V and J ends lost 3 bases and 1 base respectively, with 6 bases between them. Per germline, CDR1 SEHNR and CDR2 FQNEAQ (reference sequence). DNA for the CDR3: TGTGCCAGCAGCTTCTCTATGAACACCGGGGAGCTGTTTTTT. Amino acid sequence: CASSFSMNTGELFF.

The chain carries TRBV30 and TRBJ2-1, with 10 bases matching TRBD2. There are 15 residues in the CDR3. Germline V gives CDR1 GTSNPN, CDR2 SVGIG (reference sequence). V lost 1 base to trimming and J lost 3 bases; unmatched junction nucleotides: 3. Here the CDR3 reads CAWSATSGNYNEQFF. The DNA for the CDR3 is TGTGCCTGGAGTGCAACTAGCGGGAACTACAATGAGCAGTTCTTC.

The rearrangement links TRBV5-4 to TRBJ2-3, with 9 bases identical to TRBD1. CDR1 is SGHNT, CDR2 YYREEE, per germline (reference sequence). This CDR3 spans 15 amino acids. The trim removed 4 bases at V and 0 bases at J, leaving 3 bases unmatched. In DNA, the CDR3 is TGTGCCAGCAGCATGGGACAGGGAAGCACAGATACGCAGTATTTT. Protein: CASSMGQGSTDTQYF.

The rearrangement uses TRBV5-4 and TRBJ2-3; no firm D call. The CDR3 sequence is 12 residues long. V gave up 0 bases and J gave up 6 bases, with 5 bases separating them. The germline V gene encodes CDR1 SGHNT and CDR2 YYREEE (reference sequence). For the CDR3, the DNA is TGTGCCAGCAGCTTGGTTGGGGATACGCAGTATTTT. This sequence encodes CASSLVGDTQYF.